Shown below are 3 T cell receptor beta chains from a single sample sequenced in a study of cytomegalovirus exposure and HLA in healthy donors. The PCR employed 60 Vbeta primers together with 13 Jbeta primers. Assay: immunoSEQ multiplex PCR; the TCRdb copy retains only in-frame clones and omits some. Counted here are about 110,000 clones, over 60% occurring once; the ten biggest clones make up around 4.9%. What was sequenced was PBMCs. All receptors derive from a man aged 25 to 45 in good health and CMV-seropositive.

This chain connects TRBV10-1 to TRBJ1-1, with 8 positions matching TRBD1. Germline CDR1 WNHNN, CDR2 SYGVQD (reference sequence). The CDR3 is 15 residues long. After removal of 0 bases from V and 1 base from J, the junction contained 1 base not matched to a gene. CDR3 sequence reads: CASSESGTGNTEAFF. Here the CDR3 DNA reads TGCGCCAGCAGTGAGTCAGGGACAGGGAACACTGAAGCTTTCTTT.

CDR3 protein: CASPPGSGNTIYF. The DNA for the CDR3 is TGTGCTAGCCCCCCGGGCTCTGGAAACACCATATATTTT. V gene TRBV12-5 combines with J gene TRBJ1-3; no clear D. Trimming removed 9 bases at V and 0 bases at J, with 9 bases between. From germline, CDR1 is LGHNT and CDR2 FRNRAP. The CDR3 consists of 13 residues.

In DNA, the CDR3 is TGTGCCAGCAGCTTAATGGGGCGCGTTAATTCACCCCTCCACTTT. It is translated as CASSLMGRVNSPLHF. The V call is TRBV7-2, the J call TRBJ1-6, with D perhaps matching TRBD1 (5 bases). V was cut by 2 bases and J by 6 bases, with 11 bases left in between. Germline assignment: CDR1 SGHTA and CDR2 FQGNSA. The CDR3 is 15 residues long.